The 15 T cell receptor beta chains below were found in one sample sequenced in a study of blood T cell repertoires in COVID-19. Profiling relied on immunoSEQ multiplex PCR, and the TCRdb table lists in-frame clones only, not all of them. The sample has around 420,000 clones, approximately 91% seen once. The sequenced sample consisted of PBMCs or T cells enriched from blood (not recorded which). The source is a woman in her thirties or forties with acute COVID-19.

The rearrangement uses TRBV18 and TRBJ2-5; 7 bases line up with TRBD1. CDR3 length: 14 residues. V was pared by 4 bases and J by 4 bases, with 6 bases of the junction left unmatched. CDR1 and CDR2 (germline): KGHSH, LQKENI. This chain's CDR3 is CASSLNRGPETQYF. The CDR3 bases are TGTGCCAGCTCACTCAACAGGGGTCCAGAGACCCAGTACTTC.

J is TRBJ2-7 and V is TRBV7-9; 7 bases are shared with TRBD1. V was clipped by 5 bases and J by 2 bases; unmatched bases: 6. Germline-derived CDR1 and CDR2 are SEHNR and FQNEAQ (reference sequence). The CDR3 is made up of 14 amino acids. The CDR3 reads CASSRSTGAYEQYF. The DNA for the CDR3 is TGTGCCAGCAGCCGCTCAACAGGGGCCTACGAGCAGTACTTC.

Only one count was recorded for this clone. V gene TRBV15 combines with J gene TRBJ1-2, with 10 bases matching TRBD1. Unmatched junction bases numbered 6, after V lost 3 bases and J lost 5 bases. The CDR3 runs to 15 residues. Germline V gene lookup returns CDR1 LNHNV and CDR2 YYDKDF (reference sequence). In DNA form, the CDR3 reads TGTGCCACCAGCAGGCGACAGGGGGCGGGTTATGGCTACACCTTC. Its translation is CATSRRQGAGYGYTF.

About this clone itself: Other nucleotide sequences in the sample specify the same CDR3. The CDR3 reads CASSPDRGYGYTF. The DNA of the CDR3 is TGTGCCAGCTCACCAGACAGGGGCTATGGCTACACCTTC. The chain employs TRBV18 and TRBJ1-2; 8 bases are shared with TRBD1. The CDR3 is 13 amino acids. The V segment lost 2 bases and the J segment 4 bases; nucleotides outside the gene matches: 0. The V gene's germline CDR1 is KGHSH and CDR2 LQKENI.

V is TRBV4-1 and J is TRBJ1-1; the match to TRBD1 covers 8 bases. CDR3 length: 15 residues. Germline-derived CDR1 and CDR2 are MGHRA and YSYEKL. Germline trimming cut 4 bases from V and 6 bases from J; bases unmatched to any gene: 10. The CDR3 spells CASSPYSGGNAEAFF. The CDR3 DNA reads as TGCGCCAGCAGCCCTTATTCAGGGGGCAATGCTGAAGCTTTCTTT.

V usage is TRBV7-8 and J usage is TRBJ2-2; TRBD2 aligns across 7 bases. V shed 4 bases and J 5 bases; nucleotides not matched to a gene: 7. The CDR3 covers 15 residues. CDR1 and CDR2 from the germline V gene are SGHVS and FQNEAQ. The CDR3, as DNA: TGTGCCAGCAGCTCGGGGGGTAGAGTAACCGGGGAGCTGTTTTTT. Translation gives CASSSGGRVTGELFF.

The chain links TRBV5-1 to TRBJ2-2, with a weak D call TRBD1 (6 bases). This CDR3 comprises 18 residues. Germline CDR1 reads SGHRS; CDR2 reads YFSETQ. Trimming removed 4 bases at V and 2 bases at J, with 21 bases between. DNA for the CDR3: TGCGCCAGCAGCCCCTTGGACAGTCTAATATCCAACACCGGGGAGCTGTTTTTT. Translated, it gives CASSPLDSLISNTGELFF.

The V gene is TRBV16, the J gene TRBJ1-1; D perhaps matches TRBD1 (5 bases). Per germline, CDR1 KGHSY and CDR2 FQNENV. Deletions cut 0 bases from V and 4 bases from J, with 9 bases between. The CDR3 sequence is 14 residues long. The CDR3 bases are TGTGCCAGCAGCCAATCTGGGACTGGCACTGAAGCTTTCTTT. It specifies CASSQSGTGTEAFF.

This clone appeared once. V gene TRBV2 combines with J gene TRBJ2-4, with D unresolved. The CDR3 extends over 15 amino acids. V was clipped by 6 bases and J by 3 bases, with 15 bases between them. Germline CDR1 is SNHLY and CDR2 is FYNNEI. Here the CDR3 reads CASRSRRLGKNIQYF. CDR3 bases: TGTGCCAGCAGATCACGCAGGTTAGGCAAAAACATTCAGTACTTC. Combining the CDR3 with reference TRBV2 and TRBJ2-4 gives the whole variable domain EPEVTQTPSHQVTQMGQEVILRCVPISNHLYFYWYRQILGQKVEFLVSFYNNEISEKSEIFDDQFSVERPDGSNFTLKIRSTKLEDSAMYFCASRSRRLGKNIQYFGAGTRLSVL.

There are a few counts of this clone. This sequence joins TRBV4-2 and TRBJ2-1, with D unresolved. The V end lost 1 base, the J end lost 8 bases, and 12 bases lay between the germline ends. This CDR3 region has 14 residues. Germline values: CDR1 LGHNA, CDR2 YNFKEQ. CDR3 coding DNA: TGTGCCAGCAGCCAAGTTGCAGCGTTTGATGAGCAGTTCTTC. Protein product: CASSQVAAFDEQFF.

The chain recombines TRBV6-1 with TRBJ1-4; D is uncertain. The CDR3 is 17 amino acids. V dropped 4 bases and J dropped 0 bases, with 15 bases sitting between them. Germline values: CDR1 MNHNS, CDR2 SASEGT. The CDR3 nucleotides are TGTGCCAGCAGTGGCCCCAACAGTATATCAACTAATGAAAAACTGTTTTTT. It is translated as CASSGPNSISTNEKLFF.

The chain recombines TRBV27 with TRBJ1-5, with D perhaps TRBD1 (6 bases). The germline V gene encodes CDR1 MNHEY and CDR2 SMNVEV (reference sequence). The CDR3 extends over 14 amino acids. The germline V and J ends were trimmed by 2 bases and 6 bases, with 11 bases remaining between them. The CDR3 nucleotides are TGTGCCAGCAGTTTACTACAGGGCAGTCAGCCCCAGCATTTT. This codes for CASSLLQGSQPQHF.

This clone has just a few counts. The chain's CDR3 is CASSAKGGVTDTQYF. CDR3 nucleotide sequence: TGTGCCAGCAGCGCCAAAGGCGGGGTAACAGATACGCAGTATTTT. This chain uses TRBV7-7 with TRBJ2-3; D might be TRBD2 (6 bases). The CDR3 runs 15 residues. Germline values: CDR1 SSHAT, CDR2 FNYEAQ (reference sequence). Trimming removed 5 bases at V and 3 bases at J, with 15 bases between.

This clone was counted only a few times. The sample holds other DNA sequences that translate to the same CDR3. The V call is TRBV5-1, the J call TRBJ1-6, with D possibly matching TRBD1 (5 bases). CDR1 SGHRS and CDR2 YFSETQ come from the germline V gene. Trimming left V 0 bases short and J 7 bases short, with 8 bases between. CDR3 size: 14 residues. The CDR3 spells CASSLGGPNSPLHF. CDR3 sequence (DNA): TGCGCCAGCAGCTTGGGGGGCCCCAATTCACCCCTCCACTTT.

This chain links TRBV29-1 with TRBJ1-1; 8 nucleotides match TRBD1. The CDR3 runs to 13 residues. The germline gives CDR1 SQVTM, CDR2 ANQGSEA. Losses at the gene ends were 3 bases for V and 11 bases for J; bases not matched to a gene: 11. The CDR3 sequence: CSVDPSGGLGAFF. Written as DNA, the CDR3 is TGCAGCGTTGACCCCTCAGGGGGCCTCGGGGCTTTCTTT.